A single T cell receptor (beta chain) is shown here with its context. Its antigen specificity is not known. The sample holds no much larger clone one base away, and base qualities are not on file. Selection of patients required sufficient residual fresh-frozen tumor tissue and over two years of available survival data. Molecular status otherwise varied across the glioblastoma patients, but none of them carried an isocitrate dehydrogenase mutation. PBMC collection took place before vaccination, two weeks after the third vaccination, and at tumor progression if progression occurred. The Qiagen DNeasy Blood extraction Kit was used for extraction of genomic DNA. This record belongs to a study of glioma-infiltrating T cells after dendritic cell vaccination (dated by TCRdb to between 2015 and 2016). General notes on the study: The cohort included approximately 15 glioblastoma patients drawn from Phase I and II dendritic cell vaccination trials, of whom 9 were newly diagnosed and 6 had recurrent disease. Between about 2002 and 2013, the patients were given dendritic cell vaccination pulsed with autologous tumor lysate. The vaccine was prepared from monocyte-derived dendritic cells that were cultured for about 7 days with IL-4 and GM-CSF and then pulsed overnight with autologous tumor lysate. Survival after dendritic cell vaccination was correlated with TCR sequencing metrics, including TIL content and tumor-blood repertoire overlap. In glioblastoma patients vaccinated with dendritic cells, deep sequencing of TCR beta CDR3 regions served to measure tumor-infiltrating lymphocyte content and to compare repertoires between tumor and blood. Each patient got three intradermal injections of the dendritic cell vaccine, spaced at biweekly intervals, in the arm below the axilla. What the study reported, not specific to this receptor: After dendritic cell vaccination, a higher estimated pretreatment TIL content predicted longer time to progression and longer overall survival. The response model built on TCR overlap across three groups was characterized as speculative, with prospective validation still needed. TCR clonality showed no direct relationship with survival, which suggests that a diverse polyclonal response may matter. The cohort was small and heterogeneous, few patients had complete blood and tumor sets, and even fewer had initial-recurrent tumor pairs.

TCRB CDR3 regions were amplified from roughly 1.8 ug genomic DNA, or all available DNA if less, using the immunoSEQ assay. The multiplex PCR employed 60 forward primers targeting TCR V beta segments and 13 reverse primers targeting J beta segments. Synthetic control templates were spiked into each sample at limiting dilution to estimate reads per starting template. The Illumina HiSeq System generated sequencing reads of 87 bp. The study's processing was this. To remove PCR and sequencing errors, closely related sequences were merged with a nearest neighbor algorithm. TCR overlap was defined as the percentage of unique tumor TCR beta sequences that were also found in the peripheral blood of the same patient. TCRdb mirrors the immuneACCESS table, restricted to in-frame sequences. Some clones are absent from its copies; in checked studies, under half trace to an unresolved V gene, and the reason for the others is unknown. The V and J calls and the clone size are those of that table, but D and trimming were determined from the DNA. For this sample there are about 92,000 clones; 65% to 90% appear just once. The ten largest make up 15% to 18% of the sample.

CDR1 is given as SNHLY and CDR2 as FYNNEI, both from the germline V gene. Trimming takes 7 bases off V and 1 base off J; junction bases not matched to a gene: 6. The CDR3 holds 14 amino acids from the cysteine to the phenylalanine. Only CDR3 DNA is held: 42 bases, read in frame from base 1. Recombination connected TRBV2 to TRBJ1-2, with 7 central nucleotides matching TRBD1. The sequence was obtained from a human donor with glioblastoma. Sequencing was performed on blood, taken before dendritic cell vaccination. The DNA is as follows: TGTGCCAGCACCGGGACAGTCCTTAACTATGGCTACACCTTC. Protein translation: CASTGTVLNYGYTF.